This record looks at one T cell receptor (beta chain) sequence and its context. In terms of age and location, participants ranged from roughly 18 to 90 years and lived in about two dozen US areas. Categorization into cohorts depended on clinical history that participants reported. The data are from a study of blood T cell repertoires in COVID-19. Across the study: PBMCs, B-cell-depleted T cells, or T cells provided the cDNA or gDNA that made up the material.

The authors' processing: Cell counts per sample came from amplifying reference gene primers. Sequencing used immunoSEQ multiplex PCR; TCRdb keeps in-frame clones, though not all of them. The V and J calls and clone size are taken from that table; D and trimming were inferred from the DNA. There are 340,000 or so clones in the sample; 80% to 90% occur only once, and approximately 4% lies in the top ten. Germline V gene data show CDR1 as MNHEY and CDR2 as SVGAGI. This CDR3 has 15 amino acids. V was trimmed by 6 bases and J by 0 bases, leaving 12 bases between them. This TCR derives from a woman in her 40s with acute COVID-19. The sample consisted of PBMCs or T cells enriched from blood (not recorded which). This rearrangement joins TRBV6-5 to TRBJ2-1; a possible D gene is TRBD1 (6 bases). The CDR3 region is CASRVQGISYNEQFF. CDR3 bases: TGTGCCAGCAGAGTACAGGGAATCTCCTACAATGAGCAGTTCTTC.